This T cell receptor (beta chain) emerged from a study of shared clonotypes between healthy human individuals. Broader study findings: Against clonotypes common to all four donors, non-shared ones had lower generation probabilities.

Sequencing was performed with immunoSEQ multiplex PCR; in TCRdb, only in-frame clones are kept and a portion is missing. The table shows approximately 2.3 million clones, with roughly 93% occurring only once. Germline V lookup: CDR1 KGHSH, CDR2 LQKENI. CDR3 size: 13 residues. Trimming shortened V by 5 bases and J by 4 bases, and 9 bases separated the two germline ends. As regards this clone: The antigen is not known.

The V gene is TRBV18, the J gene TRBJ2-4; TRBD1 might be the D (6 bases). Source material: naive CD4+ T cells from PBMCs. Documented subset: CD45RA+ positively selected. This clonotype originated in a man aged 18 to 29 in good health. Some clones in this sample may be carry-over from other donors' samples. CDR3 sequence reads: CASSLDSKNIQYF. The CDR3 DNA follows: TGTGCCAGCTCATTGGACAGTAAAAACATTCAGTACTTC.